The T cell receptor beta chain described here comes from a study of read filtering for tumor transcriptome and immune sequencing. The CDR3 runs 14 residues. Germline V gene lookup returns CDR1 SGHTA and CDR2 FQGNSA. From roughly 390 ng of RNA, a library with molecular barcoded alpha/delta and beta/gamma adaptors was made. From the reads, TCRdb called clonotypes with MiXCR, one entry per CDR3 protein. In the table there are some 80,000 distinct CDR3 sequences, 9% to 15% of which are singletons. Points on this clonotype: Given a much more abundant clone one base away, this may be a read error.

Sequencing was carried out using a population of CD138-negative cells sorted from bone marrow. The chain is built from TRBV7-2 and TRBJ2-3; 10 nucleotides agree with TRBD1. The sequence was obtained from a donor at least 40 years old with multiple myeloma. Here the CDR3 reads CAGSPTGGRDTQYF. Here the CDR3 DNA reads TGTGCCGGCAGCCCGACAGGGGGCCGGGATACGCAGTATTTT.